Listed below are T cell receptor beta chains from one sample, sequenced in a study of blood T cell repertoires in COVID-19. Here immunoSEQ multiplex PCR was the method, and the copy in TCRdb shows in-frame clones only, minus some. Of around 470,000 clones in the sample, 80% to 95% were seen once. Sequenced input: PBMCs or T cells enriched from blood (not recorded which). The source of these receptors is a man younger than 35 who had recovered from COVID-19. The CDR3 runs from the conserved cysteine through the conserved F or W. Fields, in order: V gene, J gene, D gene, clone size, CDR3 protein, CDR3 DNA. D genes are given only for firm matches. Rows may omit the clone size; those that give it use once, few, many or a size class.

v_gene: TRBV5-5; j_gene: TRBJ2-6; d_gene: NA; abundance: once; CDR3aa: CASRHKASAANVLTF; CDR3nt: TGTGCCAGCAGGCACAAGGCCAGCGCGGCCAACGTCCTGACTTTC
v_gene: TRBV28; j_gene: TRBJ1-3; d_gene: NA; abundance: NA; CDR3aa: CASSGGGNTIYF; CDR3nt: TGTGCCAGCAGTGGGGGCGGAAACACCATATATTTT
v_gene: TRBV6-2/TRBV6-3; j_gene: TRBJ2-7; d_gene: NA; abundance: NA; CDR3aa: CASSFSDLGTPTYEQYF; CDR3nt: TGTGCCAGCAGTTTTTCTGACCTCGGGACACCCACCTACGAGCAGTACTTC
v_gene: TRBV2; j_gene: TRBJ1-1; d_gene: NA; abundance: NA; CDR3aa: CASSETYGGGTEAFF; CDR3nt: TGTGCCAGCAGTGAAACCTATGGGGGCGGCACTGAAGCTTTCTTT
v_gene: TRBV27; j_gene: TRBJ2-1; d_gene: TRBD2; abundance: NA; CDR3aa: CASSLSPLTSGAYNEQFF; CDR3nt: TGTGCCAGCAGTTTATCCCCGCTTACTAGCGGGGCCTACAATGAGCAGTTCTTC
v_gene: TRBV9; j_gene: TRBJ1-1; d_gene: TRBD1; abundance: NA; CDR3aa: CASSVGQGLFPTEAFF; CDR3nt: TGTGCCAGCAGCGTCGGACAGGGCCTTTTCCCCACTGAAGCTTTCTTT
v_gene: TRBV29-1; j_gene: TRBJ1-2; d_gene: TRBD1; abundance: NA; CDR3aa: CSVDQGGKGYTF; CDR3nt: TGCAGCGTTGATCAGGGGGGTAAGGGCTACACCTTC
v_gene: TRBV2; j_gene: TRBJ1-2; d_gene: NA; abundance: NA; CDR3aa: CASSGLNYGYTF; CDR3nt: TGTGCCAGCAGTGGTCTTAACTATGGCTACACCTTC
v_gene: TRBV27; j_gene: TRBJ1-2; d_gene: NA; abundance: few; CDR3aa: CASSFGGQPYGYTF; CDR3nt: TGTGCCAGCAGTTTTGGTGGACAGCCCTATGGCTACACCTTC
v_gene: TRBV4-1; j_gene: TRBJ2-1; d_gene: TRBD2; abundance: NA; CDR3aa: CASSQDRAGSSYNEQFF; CDR3nt: TGCGCCAGCAGCCAAGACCGAGCGGGGAGCTCCTACAATGAGCAGTTCTTC
v_gene: TRBV7-9; j_gene: TRBJ2-1; d_gene: TRBD2; abundance: NA; CDR3aa: CASSPGLAGNEQFF; CDR3nt: TGTGCCAGCAGCCCAGGACTAGCAGGCAATGAGCAGTTCTTC
v_gene: TRBV30; j_gene: TRBJ2-2; d_gene: NA; abundance: NA; CDR3aa: CAWSARRGRTGELFF; CDR3nt: TGTGCCTGGAGTGCCCGTAGAGGCCGCACCGGGGAGCTGTTTTTT
v_gene: TRBV3-1/TRBV3-2; j_gene: TRBJ1-3; d_gene: NA; abundance: few; CDR3aa: CASSQEDGAIYF; CDR3nt: TGTGCCAGCAGCCAAGAAGACGGGGCCATATATTTT
v_gene: TRBV12-1; j_gene: TRBJ1-3; d_gene: NA; abundance: few; CDR3aa: CASSSDRGAGNTIYF; CDR3nt: TGTGCCAGCAGCTCAGACAGGGGCGCTGGAAACACCATATATTTT
v_gene: TRBV7-2; j_gene: TRBJ2-1; d_gene: NA; abundance: NA; CDR3aa: CASSFTSDAYNEQFF; CDR3nt: TGTGCCAGCAGCTTTACCAGCGATGCCTACAATGAGCAGTTCTTC
v_gene: TRBV10-3; j_gene: TRBJ1-6; d_gene: TRBD1; abundance: NA; CDR3aa: CAISAGQVVSGSPLHF; CDR3nt: TGTGCCATCAGTGCGGGACAGGTCGTTTCGGGGTCACCCCTCCACTTT
v_gene: TRBV15; j_gene: TRBJ2-3; d_gene: NA; abundance: NA; CDR3aa: CATSRDLGQTDTQYF; CDR3nt: TGTGCCACCAGCAGAGACCTCGGACAGACAGATACGCAGTATTTT
v_gene: TRBV10-2; j_gene: TRBJ2-3; d_gene: TRBD2; abundance: NA; CDR3aa: CASSLTSGGSDTQYF; CDR3nt: TGCGCCAGCAGCCTCACTAGCGGGGGGTCAGATACGCAGTATTTT
v_gene: TRBV2; j_gene: TRBJ1-1; d_gene: TRBD1; abundance: few; CDR3aa: CASRDRGFMNTEAFF; CDR3nt: TGTGCCAGCAGGGACAGGGGTTTTATGAACACTGAAGCTTTCTTT
v_gene: TRBV19; j_gene: TRBJ1-6; d_gene: TRBD1; abundance: once; CDR3aa: CASSMRVPPATGVNSPLHF; CDR3nt: TGTGCCAGTAGTATGAGGGTCCCGCCGGCTACAGGGGTGAATTCACCCCTCCACTTT
v_gene: TRBV5-4; j_gene: TRBJ2-1; d_gene: TRBD2; abundance: NA; CDR3aa: CASSPDGTRGIVNEQFF; CDR3nt: TGTGCCAGCAGCCCAGACGGGACTAGGGGTATTGTCAATGAGCAGTTCTTC
v_gene: TRBV2; j_gene: TRBJ2-1; d_gene: TRBD1; abundance: once; CDR3aa: CASSGRPGTDNYNEQFF; CDR3nt: TGTGCCAGCAGTGGCCGGCCCGGGACAGATAACTACAATGAGCAGTTCTTC
v_gene: TRBV6-5; j_gene: TRBJ1-5; d_gene: TRBD1; abundance: NA; CDR3aa: CASSTGQGYQPQHF; CDR3nt: TGTGCCAGCAGTACTGGACAGGGGTATCAGCCCCAGCATTTT
v_gene: TRBV19; j_gene: TRBJ2-2; d_gene: TRBD2; abundance: NA; CDR3aa: CASRTKRAGGPVELFF; CDR3nt: TGTGCCAGTAGGACCAAAAGAGCGGGAGGGCCTGTGGAGCTGTTTTTT
v_gene: TRBV7-2; j_gene: TRBJ1-4; d_gene: NA; abundance: NA; CDR3aa: CASSSGGPLPNEKLFF; CDR3nt: TGTGCCAGCAGCTCGGGGGGTCCCCTCCCGAATGAAAAACTGTTTTTT
v_gene: TRBV18; j_gene: TRBJ1-3; d_gene: TRBD1; abundance: NA; CDR3aa: CASSPATGAGNTIYF; CDR3nt: TGTGCCAGCTCACCCGCAACAGGGGCTGGAAACACCATATATTTT
v_gene: TRBV6-5; j_gene: TRBJ1-2; d_gene: TRBD1; abundance: NA; CDR3aa: CASSTTGQYYGYTF; CDR3nt: TGTGCCAGCAGCACGACAGGGCAGTACTATGGCTACACCTTC
v_gene: TRBV2; j_gene: TRBJ1-3; d_gene: TRBD1; abundance: NA; CDR3aa: CASTLGIQGNTIYF; CDR3nt: TGTGCCAGCACTCTTGGTATACAGGGGAACACCATATATTTT
v_gene: TRBV4-1; j_gene: TRBJ1-5; d_gene: NA; abundance: once; CDR3aa: CASSQPLTGHQPQHF; CDR3nt: TGCGCCAGCAGCCAACCGTTGACAGGTCATCAGCCCCAGCATTTT
v_gene: TRBV6-5; j_gene: TRBJ1-2; d_gene: NA; abundance: once; CDR3aa: CASSPRPYGYTF; CDR3nt: TGTGCCAGCAGTCCCCGTCCCTATGGCTACACCTTC
v_gene: TRBV6-5; j_gene: TRBJ1-1; d_gene: NA; abundance: NA; CDR3aa: CASHRRGLNTEAFF; CDR3nt: TGTGCCAGCCATCGGCGGGGATTGAACACTGAAGCTTTCTTT
v_gene: TRBV7-2; j_gene: TRBJ1-3; d_gene: TRBD1; abundance: NA; CDR3aa: CASSPNRGASGNTIYF; CDR3nt: TGTGCCAGCAGCCCCAACAGGGGAGCATCTGGAAACACCATATATTTT
v_gene: TRBV7-8; j_gene: TRBJ2-7; d_gene: NA; abundance: once; CDR3aa: CASSLARFGYYEQYF; CDR3nt: TGTGCCAGCAGCTTAGCTCGTTTCGGGTACTACGAGCAGTACTTC
v_gene: TRBV24-1; j_gene: TRBJ2-2; d_gene: NA; abundance: NA; CDR3aa: CATKGANTGELFF; CDR3nt: TGTGCCACCAAAGGGGCGAACACCGGGGAGCTGTTTTTT
v_gene: TRBV3-1/TRBV3-2; j_gene: TRBJ1-1; d_gene: NA; abundance: NA; CDR3aa: CASSQGGRGYIRAFF; CDR3nt: TGTGCCAGCAGCCAAGGGGGGAGGGGGTATATCCGAGCTTTCTTT
v_gene: TRBV5-8; j_gene: TRBJ2-7; d_gene: NA; abundance: NA; CDR3aa: CASRRRDETYEQYF; CDR3nt: TGTGCCAGCAGAAGGAGGGATGAGACCTACGAGCAGTACTTC
v_gene: TRBV5-1; j_gene: TRBJ1-2; d_gene: NA; abundance: NA; CDR3aa: CASSLDLDGKRYGYTF; CDR3nt: TGCGCCAGCAGCTTGGATTTGGACGGGAAAAGGTATGGCTACACCTTC